One and the same sample provided the 17 T cell receptor beta chains below, sequenced in a study of PD-1 blockade in mismatch repair-deficient tumors. Here immunoSEQ multiplex PCR was the method, and the copy in TCRdb shows in-frame clones only, minus some. The table lists some 130,000 clones, approximately 91% of them singletons. Sequences were derived from peripheral blood, sampled approximately 71 weeks after starting pembrolizumab. These receptors all come from an adult with mismatch repair-deficient cancer.

In its sample, this clone was seen once. This chain joins TRBV10-3 and TRBJ2-2, with TRBD1 matching 10 bases. The CDR3 runs 15 residues. The V gene's germline CDR1 is ENHRY and CDR2 SYGVKD. The trim removed 10 bases at V and 7 bases at J, leaving 12 bases unmatched. The CDR3 DNA reads as TGTGCCACCTGTGCCGGGACAGGGGACATCGGGGAGCTGTTTTTT. Protein product: CATCAGTGDIGELFF.

This clone was found once. The rearrangement uses TRBV5-1 and TRBJ2-2; TRBD2 agrees at 14 bases. From germline, CDR1 is SGHRS and CDR2 YFSETQ. Unmatched junction bases numbered 9, after V lost 5 bases and J lost 3 bases. This CDR3 is 18 amino acids long. CDR3 coding DNA: TGCGCCAGCAGAAACCGACTAGCGGGAGGGCCGGACACCGGGGAGCTGTTTTTT. Translating it yields CASRNRLAGGPDTGELFF. Full variable domain (missing parts from reference TRBV5-1 and TRBJ2-2): KAGVTQTPRYLIKTRGQQVTLSCSPISGHRSVSWYQQTPGQGLQFLFEYFSETQRNKGNFPGRFSGRQFSNSRSEMNVSTLELGDSALYLCASRNRLAGGPDTGELFFGEGSRLTVL.

For this clone: Sequence at one end of the junction differs from germline and may be a read error. The chain carries TRBV7-7 and TRBJ2-5, with D hard to call. Germline V CDR1 and CDR2: SSHAT, FNYEAQ (reference sequence). This CDR3 comprises 13 residues. The CDR3: CASSLGYQETQYF. CDR3 bases: TGTGCTAGCAGCTTAGGGTACCAAGAGACCCAGTACTTC.

As DNA, the CDR3 is TGTGCCAGCAGTGCGATCAGGGTTTCGGATGGCTACACCTTC. This gives the protein CASSAIRVSDGYTF. This chain connects TRBV6-1 to TRBJ1-2; a weak D match, TRBD1 (5 bases). Germline V gene lookup returns CDR1 MNHNS and CDR2 SASEGT. Trimming cost V 4 bases and J 6 bases, with 15 bases left between them. The length of the CDR3 is 14 residues.

This clone appeared once. This chain connects TRBV9 to TRBJ1-1; D may be TRBD1 (5 bases). In germline, CDR1 is SGDLS, CDR2 YYNGEE. This CDR3 spans 15 amino acids. Deletions cut 4 bases from V and 0 bases from J, with 13 bases between. CDR3 DNA: TGTGCCAGCAGCTCTACCGGGACGGTGAACACTGAAGCTTTCTTT. This codes for CASSSTGTVNTEAFF.

This clone was found a few times. This rearrangement joins TRBV5-4 to TRBJ2-2; 11 bases match TRBD2. Germline V gene lookup returns CDR1 SGHNT and CDR2 YYREEE (reference sequence). The CDR3 spans 17 residues. V lost 0 bases, J lost 5 bases, and 6 bases stayed unmatched. The CDR3 nucleotides are TGTGCCAGCAGCTTGGGGCTAGCGGGAGGCAGTACCGGGGAGCTGTTTTTT. It specifies CASSLGLAGGSTGELFF. Combining the CDR3 with reference TRBV5-4 and TRBJ2-2 gives the whole variable domain ETGVTQSPTHLIKTRGQQVTLRCSSQSGHNTVSWYQQALGQGPQFIFQYYREEENGRGNFPPRFSGLQFPNYSSELNVNALELDDSALYLCASSLGLAGGSTGELFFGEGSRLTVL.

The chain is built from TRBV18 and TRBJ1-1, with D unclear. The CDR3 has 14 residues. Germline values: CDR1 KGHSH, CDR2 LQKENI. The V end lost 4 bases, the J end lost 0 bases, and 9 bases lay between the germline ends. Here the CDR3 reads CASSRRSLNTEAFF. CDR3 nucleotide sequence: TGTGCCAGCTCACGACGGTCCTTGAACACTGAAGCTTTCTTT.

The rearrangement joins TRBV4-3 to TRBJ2-4, with D possibly being TRBD2 (7 bases). The CDR3 has 16 residues. Trimming cost V 0 bases and J 3 bases, with 12 bases left between them. Germline V gene data show CDR1 as LGHNA and CDR2 as YSLEER. The CDR3 DNA reads as TGCGCCAGCAGCCAAGACGGGGGGCGCGGCAAAAACATTCAGTACTTC. The encoded protein is CASSQDGGRGKNIQYF.

The chain has TRBV5-4 and TRBJ2-1, with a weak D call TRBD1 (5 bases). Germline V gene data show CDR1 as SGHNT and CDR2 as YYREEE (reference sequence). V lost 4 bases and J lost 7, with 24 bases in between. The CDR3 is made up of 17 amino acids. The CDR3: CASSIHPQGSLENEQFF. The CDR3 nucleotides are TGTGCCAGCAGCATCCACCCCCAGGGTTCATTGGAGAATGAGCAGTTCTTC.

This chain connects TRBV29-1 to TRBJ1-2; maybe TRBD1 (6 bases). V was shortened by 4 bases and J by 7 bases, with 13 bases between the two germline ends. The CDR3 sequence is 12 residues long. The V gene's germline CDR1 is SQVTM and CDR2 ANQGSEA. In DNA form, the CDR3 reads TGCAGCGTTGTTCAGGGGTTCTTTGGCTACACCTTC. Translating gives CSVVQGFFGYTF.

The rearrangement uses TRBV9 and TRBJ1-4; 10 positions match TRBD1. J lost 7 bases, V lost 0 bases, and 6 bases had no gene match. The CDR3 is 16 amino acids. Germline lookup yields CDR1 SGDLS and CDR2 YYNGEE. In nucleotides, the CDR3 is TGTGCCAGCAGCGTAGGGGGACAGGGGATAAGTGAAAAACTGTTTTTT. Its protein is CASSVGGQGISEKLFF.

This sequence joins TRBV5-6 and TRBJ2-3, with 10 bases aligning to TRBD2. The length of the CDR3 is 16 residues. V lost 4 bases, J lost 4 bases, and 9 bases stayed unmatched. Germline assignment: CDR1 SGHDT and CDR2 YYEEEE. Here the CDR3 reads CASSGGIAGGPDTQYF. CDR3 DNA: TGTGCCAGCAGCGGGGGGATAGCGGGAGGACCAGATACGCAGTATTTT. The whole variable domain, remainder taken from reference TRBV5-6 and TRBJ2-3, is DAGVTQSPTHLIKTRGQQVTLRCSPKSGHDTVSWYQQALGQGPQFIFQYYEEEERQRGNFPDRFSGHQFPNYSSELNVNALLLGDSALYLCASSGGIAGGPDTQYFGPGTRLTVL.

In this sample, this clone turned up a few times. This chain links TRBV25-1 with TRBJ1-3; unclear D gene. V was pared by 6 bases and J by 4 bases, with 13 bases between. The CDR3 has 14 residues. The germline gives CDR1 MGHDK, CDR2 SYGVNS. The chain's CDR3 is CASRGLPDGNTIYF. Written as DNA, the CDR3 is TGTGCCAGCAGGGGGTTGCCGGACGGAAACACCATATATTTT.

This clone has just a few counts. The CDR3 region has the DNA TGTGCCAGCAGTAGCCCGGGACAGGGGAGGACAGATACGCAGTATTTT. As protein: CASSSPGQGRTDTQYF. The chain has TRBV28 and TRBJ2-3; 10 bases are shared with TRBD1. V lost 5 bases and J lost 3; bases outside the gene matches: 8. CDR1 is MDHEN, CDR2 SYDVKM, per germline. The CDR3 runs 16 residues.

The rearrangement links TRBV5-1 to TRBJ2-2; a weak D match, TRBD1 (6 bases). The CDR3 totals 19 residues. Germline V gene lookup returns CDR1 SGHRS and CDR2 YFSETQ. Trimming removed 5 bases from V and 3 bases from J, with 26 bases in between. The CDR3 loop reads CASRMSAGEKMGYTGELFF. Here the CDR3 DNA reads TGCGCCAGCAGAATGAGTGCAGGGGAAAAGATGGGGTACACCGGGGAGCTGTTTTTT.

V gene TRBV6-5 combines with J gene TRBJ2-5, with D tentatively TRBD1 or TRBD2 (5 bases each). Germline CDR1 and CDR2: MNHEY and SVGAGI. The CDR3 has 15 residues. Trimming removed 5 bases at V and 2 bases at J, with 15 bases between. CDR3 sequence (DNA): TGTGCCAGCAGTAACGGGATGGGGCCACAAGAGACCCAGTACTTC. Translation gives CASSNGMGPQETQYF.

This clone was recorded only once. The chain has TRBV27 and TRBJ1-4; maybe TRBD1 (6 bases). The CDR3 sequence is 16 residues long. Germline CDR1 is MNHEY and CDR2 is SMNVEV (reference sequence). Trimming removed 5 bases at V and 0 bases at J, with 13 bases between. The CDR3 region is CASSPRTVATNEKLFF. Written as DNA, the CDR3 is TGTGCCAGCAGTCCGCGGACAGTTGCAACTAATGAAAAACTGTTTTTT.